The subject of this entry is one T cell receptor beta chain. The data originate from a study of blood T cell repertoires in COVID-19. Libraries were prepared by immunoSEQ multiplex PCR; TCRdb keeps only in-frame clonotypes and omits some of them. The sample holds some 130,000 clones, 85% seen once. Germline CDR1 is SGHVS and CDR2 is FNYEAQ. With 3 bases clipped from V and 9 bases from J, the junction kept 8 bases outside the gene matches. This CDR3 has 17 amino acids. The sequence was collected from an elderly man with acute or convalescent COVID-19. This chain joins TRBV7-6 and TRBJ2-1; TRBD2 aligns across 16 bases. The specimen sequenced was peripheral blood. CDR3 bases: TGTGCCAGCAGCTTCGCCGGGACTAGCGGGAGGGCGGGTGAGCAGTTCTTC. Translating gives CASSFAGTSGRAGEQFF.